The T cell receptor (beta chain) described here comes from a study of shared clonotypes between healthy human individuals. Study information: Samples came from two female and a few male donors aged 18 to 49. Study results and limitations: Genetic and exposure-history diversity was limited by the small donor number.

Genomic DNA from each subset was divided evenly over several immunoSEQ plates. Profiled with immunoSEQ multiplex PCR; TCRdb holds only in-frame clones, not every one. Among about 1,900,000 clones listed, about 95% were seen once. The naive CD8 subset, CD45RO-negative cells positively selected for CCR7, excluded terminally differentiated effector memory CD45RA+ cells. The healthy adult donors were HIV-negative and reported no recent acute infections or vaccinations. The CDR3 spans 16 residues. V shed 6 bases and J shed 0 bases, with 18 bases lying between them. Per the germline V gene, CDR1 is LGHNA and CDR2 is YSLEER. In regard to this clone: Its antigen is unidentified.

Sample: naive CD8+ T cells sorted from blood. The sequence derives from a man aged 18-30 years in good health. The chain couples TRBV4-3 to TRBJ2-7, with D perhaps given as TRBD1 or TRBD2 (6 bases each). CDR3 sequence reads: CASRTPGGSVSYEQYF. The DNA for the CDR3 is TGCGCCAGCAGAACCCCCGGGGGCAGCGTCTCCTACGAGCAGTACTTC.